This T cell receptor beta chain came from a study of blood T cell repertoires in COVID-19. Study background: The United States, Italy and Spain provided the acute and convalescent COVID-19 samples. Sources were T cells, B-cell-depleted T cells, or PBMCs; the material itself was cDNA or gDNA.

CDR1 and CDR2 from the germline V gene are SQVTM and ANQGSEA. CDR3 length: 12 amino acids. In the study's own analysis: Cell counts per sample came from amplifying reference gene primers. The table came from immunoSEQ multiplex PCR; TCRdb's copy has only in-frame clones and leaves some out. That table is the source of V, J and clone size, and D and trimming were worked out from the DNA. The repertoire holds 120,000 to 150,000 clones, with 60% to 85% as singletons. What was sequenced was peripheral blood. This clonotype originated in a man aged 45 to 65 with active or convalescent COVID-19. The rearrangement uses TRBV29-1 and TRBJ2-1; 7 positions match TRBD2. The CDR3 bases are TGCACGCATAGCGGGCCGGGGGATGAGCAGTTCTTC. It is translated as CTHSGPGDEQFF.